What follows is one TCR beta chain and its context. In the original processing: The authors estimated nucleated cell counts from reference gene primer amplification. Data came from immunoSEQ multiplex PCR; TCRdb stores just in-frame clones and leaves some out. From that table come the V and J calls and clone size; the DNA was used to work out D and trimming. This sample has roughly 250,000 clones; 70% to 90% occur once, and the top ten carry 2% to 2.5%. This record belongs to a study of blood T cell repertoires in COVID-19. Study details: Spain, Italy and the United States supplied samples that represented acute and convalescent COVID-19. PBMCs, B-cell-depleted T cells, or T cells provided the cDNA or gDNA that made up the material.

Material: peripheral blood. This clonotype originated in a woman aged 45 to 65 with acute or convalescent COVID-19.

The CDR3 nucleotides read TGTGCCAGCAGCGACGGGGGGACAGGGCCCCGGGAGACCCAGTACTTC. The encoded protein is CASSDGGTGPRETQYF. J is TRBJ2-5 and V is TRBV7-2, with 9 bases matching TRBD1. Germline CDR1 is SGHTA and CDR2 is FQGNSA. V lost 5 bases, J lost 5 bases, and 12 bases stayed unmatched. The CDR3 totals 16 residues.